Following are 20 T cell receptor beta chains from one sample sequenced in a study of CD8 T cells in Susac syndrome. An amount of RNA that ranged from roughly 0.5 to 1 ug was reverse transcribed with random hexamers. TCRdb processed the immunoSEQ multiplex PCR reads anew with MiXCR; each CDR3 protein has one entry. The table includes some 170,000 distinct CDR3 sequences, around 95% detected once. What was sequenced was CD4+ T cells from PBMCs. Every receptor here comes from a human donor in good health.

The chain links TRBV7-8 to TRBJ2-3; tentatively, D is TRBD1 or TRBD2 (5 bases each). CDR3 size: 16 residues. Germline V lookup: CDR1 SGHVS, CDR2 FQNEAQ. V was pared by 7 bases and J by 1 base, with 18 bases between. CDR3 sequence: CASTVPGLGRTDTQYF. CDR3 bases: TGTGCCAGCACCGTACCGGGGTTGGGGCGCACAGATACGCAGTATTTT.

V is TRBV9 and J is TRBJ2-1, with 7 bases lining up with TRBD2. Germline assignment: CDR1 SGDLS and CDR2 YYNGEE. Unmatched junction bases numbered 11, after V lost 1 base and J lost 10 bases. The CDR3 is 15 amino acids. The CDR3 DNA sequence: TGTGCCAGCAGCGTAATGGAGCGGGGAAGTTCGGAGCAGTTCTTC. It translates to CASSVMERGSSEQFF.

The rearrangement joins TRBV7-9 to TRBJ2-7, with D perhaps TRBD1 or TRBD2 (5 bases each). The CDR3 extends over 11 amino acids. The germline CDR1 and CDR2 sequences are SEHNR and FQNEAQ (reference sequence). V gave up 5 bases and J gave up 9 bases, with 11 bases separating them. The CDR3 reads CASSKGDGQYF. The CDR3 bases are TGTGCCAGCAGCAAAGGGGACGGGCAGTACTTC.

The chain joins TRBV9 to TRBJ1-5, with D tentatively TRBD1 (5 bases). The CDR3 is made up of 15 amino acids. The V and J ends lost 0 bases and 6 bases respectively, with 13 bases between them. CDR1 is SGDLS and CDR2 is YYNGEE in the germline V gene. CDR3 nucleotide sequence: TGTGCCAGCAGCGTAGCTGCGCAGGGAGGTCAGCCCCAGCATTTT. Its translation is CASSVAAQGGQPQHF.

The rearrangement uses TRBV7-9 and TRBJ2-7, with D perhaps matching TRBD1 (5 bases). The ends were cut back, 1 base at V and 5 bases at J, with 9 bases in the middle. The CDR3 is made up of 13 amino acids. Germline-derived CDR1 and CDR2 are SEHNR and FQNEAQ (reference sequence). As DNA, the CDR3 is TGTGCCAGCAGCTTAGGTCAGGGAAACGAGCAGTACTTC. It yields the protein CASSLGQGNEQYF.

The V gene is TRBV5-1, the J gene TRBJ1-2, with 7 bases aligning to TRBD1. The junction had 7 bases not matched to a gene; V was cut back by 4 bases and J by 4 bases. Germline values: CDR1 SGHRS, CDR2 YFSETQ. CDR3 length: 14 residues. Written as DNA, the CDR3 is TGCGCCAGCAGCGACCTAGGGACAGCCTATGGCTACACCTTC. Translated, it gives CASSDLGTAYGYTF.

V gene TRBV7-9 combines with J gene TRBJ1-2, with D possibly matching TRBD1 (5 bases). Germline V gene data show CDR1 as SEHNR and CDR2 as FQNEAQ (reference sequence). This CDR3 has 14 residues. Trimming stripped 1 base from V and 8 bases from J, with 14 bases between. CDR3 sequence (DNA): TGTGCCAGCAGCTTAGTGTCCACAGGAGTAGGCTACACCTTC. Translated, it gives CASSLVSTGVGYTF.

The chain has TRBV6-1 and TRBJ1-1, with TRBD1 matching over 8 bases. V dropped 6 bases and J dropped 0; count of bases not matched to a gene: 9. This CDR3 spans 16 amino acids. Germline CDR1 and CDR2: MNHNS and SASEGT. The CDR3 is CASSRGQGRVNTEAFF. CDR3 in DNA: TGTGCCAGCAGCCGCGGACAGGGCCGGGTGAACACTGAAGCTTTCTTT.

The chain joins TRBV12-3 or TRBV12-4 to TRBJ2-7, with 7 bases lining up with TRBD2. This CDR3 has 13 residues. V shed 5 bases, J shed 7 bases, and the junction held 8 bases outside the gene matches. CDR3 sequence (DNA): TGTGCCAGCAGTCCCCTGGGACTAAGGGAGCAGTACTTC. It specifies CASSPLGLREQYF.

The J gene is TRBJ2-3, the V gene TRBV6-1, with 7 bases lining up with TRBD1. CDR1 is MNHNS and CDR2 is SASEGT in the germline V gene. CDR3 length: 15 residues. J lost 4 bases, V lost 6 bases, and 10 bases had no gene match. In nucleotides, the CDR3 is TGTGCCAGCAGCGACCGGGACAGTGTGTCAGATACGCAGTATTTT. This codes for CASSDRDSVSDTQYF.

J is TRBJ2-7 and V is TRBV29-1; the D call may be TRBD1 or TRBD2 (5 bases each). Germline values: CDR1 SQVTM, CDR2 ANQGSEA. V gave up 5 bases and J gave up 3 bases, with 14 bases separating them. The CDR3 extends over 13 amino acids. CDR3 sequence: CSVTGLGNYEQYF. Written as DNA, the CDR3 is TGCAGCGTTACAGGACTGGGAAACTACGAGCAGTACTTC.

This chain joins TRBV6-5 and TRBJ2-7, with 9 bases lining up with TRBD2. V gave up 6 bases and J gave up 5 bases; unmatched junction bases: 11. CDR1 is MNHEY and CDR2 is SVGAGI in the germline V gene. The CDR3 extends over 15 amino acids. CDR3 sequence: CASSLSGGLADEQYF. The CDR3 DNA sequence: TGTGCCAGCAGCTTAAGCGGGGGGTTAGCCGACGAGCAGTACTTC.

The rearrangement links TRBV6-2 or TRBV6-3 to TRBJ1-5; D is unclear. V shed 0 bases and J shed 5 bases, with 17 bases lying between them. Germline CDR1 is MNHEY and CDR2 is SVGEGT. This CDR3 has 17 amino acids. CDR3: CASSYSPGRAVDQPQHF. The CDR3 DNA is TGTGCCAGCAGTTACTCTCCGGGAAGGGCAGTCGATCAGCCCCAGCATTTT.

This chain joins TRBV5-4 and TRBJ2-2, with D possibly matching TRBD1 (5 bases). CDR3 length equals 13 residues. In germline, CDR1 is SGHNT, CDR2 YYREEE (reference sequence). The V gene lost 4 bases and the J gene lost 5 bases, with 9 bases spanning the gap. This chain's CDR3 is CASSPGKTGELFF. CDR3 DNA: TGTGCCAGCAGCCCAGGGAAAACCGGGGAGCTGTTTTTT. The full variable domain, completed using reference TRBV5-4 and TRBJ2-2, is ETGVTQSPTHLIKTRGQQVTLRCSSQSGHNTVSWYQQALGQGPQFIFQYYREEENGRGNFPPRFSGLQFPNYSSELNVNALELDDSALYLCASSPGKTGELFFGEGSRLTVL.

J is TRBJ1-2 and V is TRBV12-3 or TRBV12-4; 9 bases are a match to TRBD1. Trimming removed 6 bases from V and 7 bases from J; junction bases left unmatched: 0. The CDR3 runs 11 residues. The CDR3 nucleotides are TGTGCCAGCAGGGACAGGGGTGGCTACACCTTC. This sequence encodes CASRDRGGYTF.

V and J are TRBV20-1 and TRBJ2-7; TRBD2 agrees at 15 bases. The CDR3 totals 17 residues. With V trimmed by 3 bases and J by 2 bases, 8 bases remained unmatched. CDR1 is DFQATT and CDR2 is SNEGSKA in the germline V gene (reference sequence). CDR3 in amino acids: CSASGGLAGGGTYEQYF. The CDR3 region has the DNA TGCAGTGCTAGCGGGGGACTAGCGGGGGGCGGAACCTACGAGCAGTACTTC.

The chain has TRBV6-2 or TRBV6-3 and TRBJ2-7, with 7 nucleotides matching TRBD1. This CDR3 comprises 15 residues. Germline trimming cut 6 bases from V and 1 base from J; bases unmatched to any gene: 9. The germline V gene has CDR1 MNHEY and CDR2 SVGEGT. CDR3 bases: TGTGCCAGCAGCTCCGGTACAGGGGTTTCCTACGAGCAGTACTTC. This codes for CASSSGTGVSYEQYF.

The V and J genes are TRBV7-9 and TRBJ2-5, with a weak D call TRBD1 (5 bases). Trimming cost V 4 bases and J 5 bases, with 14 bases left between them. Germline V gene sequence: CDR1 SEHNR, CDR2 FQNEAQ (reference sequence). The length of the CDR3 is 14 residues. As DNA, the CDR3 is TGTGCCAGCAGCTCCCAGGGTCCTGGTGAGACCCAGTACTTC. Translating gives CASSSQGPGETQYF.

CDR3 in amino acids: CSAMRSSYNEQFF. CDR3 sequence (DNA): TGCAGTGCCATGAGGAGCTCCTACAATGAGCAGTTCTTC. The chain uses TRBV20-1 and TRBJ2-1; D remains unclear. This CDR3 comprises 13 residues. Looked up from germline, CDR1 is DFQATT and CDR2 is SNEGSKA (reference sequence). Trimming took off 6 bases at V and 0 bases at J, with 9 bases between the two ends.

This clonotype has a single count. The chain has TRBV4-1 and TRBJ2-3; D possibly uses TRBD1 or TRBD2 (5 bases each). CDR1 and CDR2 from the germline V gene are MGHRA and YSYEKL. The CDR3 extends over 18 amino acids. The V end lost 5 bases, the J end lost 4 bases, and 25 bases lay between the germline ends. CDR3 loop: CASSEGAFRQGVADTQYF. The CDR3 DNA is TGCGCCAGCAGCGAAGGGGCTTTTCGGCAGGGAGTCGCAGATACGCAGTATTTT.